These T cell receptor beta chains were read from a single sample in a study of blood T cell repertoires in COVID-19. Profiling relied on immunoSEQ multiplex PCR, and the TCRdb table lists in-frame clones only, not all of them. The sample lists more than 200,000 clones; roughly 91% were seen once. The sample was PBMCs or T cells enriched from blood (not recorded which). Receptors were obtained from a man under 40 in a cohort exposed to, infected with or recovered from COVID-19 (not recorded which). Both conserved end residues are part of each CDR3. The D gene is left open where the match is weak. The size of a clone is reported for some rows only, either as once, few or many, or as a class for expanded clones.

v_call	clone_size	j_call	d_call	cdr3_aa	cdr3_nt
TRBV7-9	few	TRBJ2-7	TRBD1	CASSLEGTGGSYEQYF	TGTGCCAGCAGCTTAGAAGGGACAGGGGGTTCATACGAGCAGTACTTC
TRBV28	-	TRBJ2-7	TRBD2	CASSQITSGVLDEQYF	TGTGCCAGCAGTCAAATAACTAGCGGGGTCCTGGACGAGCAGTACTTC
TRBV19	-	TRBJ1-1	-	CASKIGNSNTEAFF	TGTGCCAGTAAGATCGGGAATTCGAACACTGAAGCTTTCTTT
TRBV19	once	TRBJ2-7	-	CASSWTPAYEQYF	TGTGCCAGTAGTTGGACACCGGCCTACGAGCAGTACTTC
TRBV4-3	once	TRBJ2-1	-	CASSQVSRWNEQFF	TGCGCCAGCAGCCAAGTCTCTAGATGGAATGAGCAGTTCTTC
TRBV7-2	-	TRBJ1-5	-	CASSLQGVARDQPQHF	TGTGCCAGCAGCTTACAGGGTGTGGCGCGCGATCAGCCCCAGCATTTT
TRBV3-1/TRBV3-2	-	TRBJ1-2	TRBD1	CASSQETGAPNRGSTLYGYTF	TGTGCCAGCAGCCAAGAAACAGGGGCGCCCAACAGGGGGTCTACCCTCTATGGCTACACCTTC
TRBV11-2	-	TRBJ2-7	-	CASSLGDTFTYLSYEQYF	TGTGCCAGCAGCTTAGGGGACACCTTTACATACCTCTCCTACGAGCAGTACTTC
TRBV3-1/TRBV3-2	-	TRBJ1-2	TRBD1	CASSQTGGGYGYTF	TGTGCCAGCAGCCAGACAGGGGGCGGCTATGGCTACACCTTC
TRBV7-9	-	TRBJ2-2	-	CASSPRGSNTGELFF	TGTGCCAGCAGCCCTCGGGGATCGAACACCGGGGAGCTGTTTTTT
TRBV7-6	-	TRBJ2-7	-	CASSFKDSYEQYF	TGTGCCAGCAGCTTCAAGGACAGCTACGAGCAGTACTTC
TRBV5-1	once	TRBJ2-7	TRBD2	CASSLAKLAGGYEQYF	TGCGCCAGCAGCTTGGCCAAACTAGCGGGAGGGTACGAGCAGTACTTC
TRBV4-3	-	TRBJ1-1	-	CASSHAASYTEAFF	TGCGCCAGCAGCCACGCCGCTAGCTACACTGAAGCTTTCTTT
TRBV11-2	-	TRBJ1-4	-	CASSLASGTTNEKLFF	TGTGCCAGCAGCTTAGCTAGCGGGACGACTAATGAAAAACTGTTTTTT
TRBV5-8	-	TRBJ1-4	-	CASRYSEKLFF	TGTGCCAGCAGATATTCTGAAAAACTGTTTTTT
TRBV5-1	-	TRBJ1-2	TRBD1	CASSLAGGFDGYTF	TGCGCCAGCAGCTTGGCAGGGGGCTTTGATGGCTACACCTTC
TRBV6-5	-	TRBJ2-1	TRBD2	CASTIRGAYNEQFF	TGTGCCAGCACCATACGGGGGGCCTACAATGAGCAGTTCTTC
TRBV19	few	TRBJ1-5	TRBD1	CASSTIQGGNQPQHF	TGTGCCAGTAGTACAATCCAGGGGGGAAATCAGCCCCAGCATTTT
TRBV7-9	once	TRBJ2-5	-	CASSPRSGETQYF	TGTGCCAGCAGCCCACGGTCGGGGGAGACCCAGTACTTC
TRBV4-1	-	TRBJ1-2	TRBD1	CASSRGQTRSYGYTF	TGCGCCAGCAGCCGGGGACAGACCCGGAGCTATGGCTACACCTTC
TRBV28	-	TRBJ1-4	-	CASSLPGSATNEKLFF	TGTGCCAGCAGTTTACCTGGTAGCGCAACTAATGAAAAACTGTTTTTT
TRBV19	-	TRBJ1-5	-	CASSNVDYSNQPQHF	TGTGCCAGTAGTAATGTAGACTATAGCAATCAGCCCCAGCATTTT
TRBV9	-	TRBJ1-5	-	CASSEGTNPYSNQPQHF	TGTGCCAGCAGCGAGGGGACAAACCCGTATAGCAATCAGCCCCAGCATTTT
TRBV6-5	few	TRBJ1-2	-	CASVERKNYGYTF	TGTGCCAGCGTAGAACGAAAGAACTATGGCTACACCTTC
TRBV5-1	once	TRBJ2-1	-	CASSVPTGNVFYNEQFF	TGCGCCAGCAGCGTCCCGACAGGCAACGTTTTCTACAATGAGCAGTTCTTC
TRBV5-6	once	TRBJ2-7	TRBD2	CASSFQSMGLAVHEQYF	TGTGCCAGCAGCTTTCAATCAATGGGACTAGCGGTCCACGAGCAGTACTTC
TRBV29-1	-	TRBJ2-7	TRBD1	CSVVRLDRGYEQYF	TGCAGCGTTGTTAGGTTAGACAGGGGATACGAGCAGTACTTC
TRBV7-9	-	TRBJ2-5	TRBD2	CASSSGLALETQYF	TGTGCCAGCAGCTCGGGACTAGCGTTAGAGACCCAGTACTTC
TRBV11-2	-	TRBJ2-1	-	CASSSPRSPRGQFF	TGTGCCAGCAGCTCTCCTCGTTCTCCTCGAGGGCAGTTCTTC
TRBV5-6	-	TRBJ2-5	-	CASSSGLWGQETQYF	TGTGCCAGCAGCTCTGGCTTGTGGGGGCAGGAGACCCAGTACTTC
TRBV5-1	few	TRBJ2-7	TRBD1	CASSLWTGAYEQYF	TGCGCCAGCAGCCTGTGGACAGGGGCCTACGAGCAGTACTTC
TRBV6-5	-	TRBJ1-2	-	CASSYVTGSYGYTF	TGTGCCAGCAGTTATGTTACAGGGAGCTATGGCTACACCTTC
TRBV5-1	-	TRBJ1-1	-	CASSSRLGTEAFF	TGCGCCAGCAGTAGTAGACTGGGCACTGAAGCTTTCTTT
TRBV18	-	TRBJ2-5	-	CASSPGIPTINGETQYF	TGTGCCAGCTCACCAGGCATCCCCACGATAAACGGGGAGACCCAGTACTTC
TRBV5-6	once	TRBJ2-3	TRBD1	CASSRAQGAPSFSTDTQYF	TGTGCCAGCAGCCGGGCCCAGGGGGCCCCATCTTTTAGCACAGATACGCAGTATTTT
TRBV5-1	-	TRBJ2-7	TRBD2	CASSPRRSGKPSYEQYF	TGCGCCAGCAGCCCCCGACGTAGCGGGAAGCCCTCCTACGAGCAGTACTTC
TRBV5-1	-	TRBJ1-2	-	CASSLGYAKTSYGYTF	TGCGCCAGCAGCTTGGGGTATGCCAAAACAAGCTATGGCTACACCTTC
TRBV5-6	-	TRBJ1-1	-	CASSLAVAEAFF	TGTGCCAGCAGCTTGGCGGTAGCTGAAGCTTTCTTT
TRBV6-5	-	TRBJ1-5	-	CASSYSTGGPQHF	TGTGCCAGCAGTTACTCTACGGGAGGGCCCCAGCATTTT
TRBV9	-	TRBJ1-3	TRBD1	CASSSDRPSGNTIYF	TGTGCCAGCAGCTCGGACAGGCCCTCTGGAAACACCATATATTTT
TRBV28	-	TRBJ1-1	TRBD1	CASSLGGPEAFF	TGTGCCAGCAGCCTAGGGGGCCCTGAAGCTTTCTTT
TRBV6-5	few	TRBJ2-1	TRBD2	CASMGLAGAYNEQFF	TGTGCCAGCATGGGCCTAGCGGGAGCTTACAATGAGCAGTTCTTC
TRBV4-2	once	TRBJ2-3	TRBD2	CASSRTSGRVQDSDTQYF	TGTGCCAGCAGCCGGACTAGCGGGAGGGTTCAGGATTCTGATACGCAGTATTTT
TRBV27	few	TRBJ1-6	TRBD1	CASSLGTVDANSPLHF	TGTGCCAGCAGTTTGGGGACAGTCGACGCCAATTCACCCCTCCACTTT
TRBV5-1	-	TRBJ2-6	-	CASKRERSGANVLTF	TGCGCCAGCAAGAGGGAACGCTCTGGGGCCAACGTCCTGACTTTC
TRBV15	-	TRBJ2-3	-	CATSPGSAQYF	TGTGCCACCAGCCCCGGGTCTGCGCAGTATTTT